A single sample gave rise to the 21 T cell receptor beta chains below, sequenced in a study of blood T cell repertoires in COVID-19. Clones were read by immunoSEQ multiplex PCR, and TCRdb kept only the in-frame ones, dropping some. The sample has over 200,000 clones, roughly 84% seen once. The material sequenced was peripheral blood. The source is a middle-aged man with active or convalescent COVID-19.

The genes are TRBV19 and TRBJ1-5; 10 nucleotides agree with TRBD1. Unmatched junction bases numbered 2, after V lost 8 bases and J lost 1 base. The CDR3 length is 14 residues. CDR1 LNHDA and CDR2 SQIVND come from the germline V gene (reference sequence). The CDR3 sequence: CASGTGVSNQPQHF. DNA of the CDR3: TGTGCCAGTGGGACAGGGGTGAGCAATCAGCCCCAGCATTTT.

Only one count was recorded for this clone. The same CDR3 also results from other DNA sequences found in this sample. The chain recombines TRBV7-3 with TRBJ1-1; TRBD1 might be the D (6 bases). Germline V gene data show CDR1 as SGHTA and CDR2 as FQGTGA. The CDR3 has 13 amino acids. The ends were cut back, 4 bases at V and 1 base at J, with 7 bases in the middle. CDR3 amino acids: CASSSGQNTEAFF. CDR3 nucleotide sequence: TGTGCCAGCAGCTCGGGACAGAACACTGAAGCTTTCTTT. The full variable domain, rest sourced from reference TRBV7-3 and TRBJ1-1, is GAGVSQTPSNKVTEKGKYVELRCDPISGHTALYWYRQSLGQGPEFLIYFQGTGAADDSGLPNDRFFAVRPEGSVSTLKIQRTERGDSAVYLCASSSGQNTEAFFGQGTRLTVV.

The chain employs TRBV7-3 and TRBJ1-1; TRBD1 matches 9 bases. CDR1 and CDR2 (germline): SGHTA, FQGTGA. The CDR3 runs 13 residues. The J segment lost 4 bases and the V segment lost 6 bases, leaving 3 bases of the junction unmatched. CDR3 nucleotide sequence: TGTGCCAGCAGGAGGGACAGGGCCACTGAAGCTTTCTTT. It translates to CASRRDRATEAFF.

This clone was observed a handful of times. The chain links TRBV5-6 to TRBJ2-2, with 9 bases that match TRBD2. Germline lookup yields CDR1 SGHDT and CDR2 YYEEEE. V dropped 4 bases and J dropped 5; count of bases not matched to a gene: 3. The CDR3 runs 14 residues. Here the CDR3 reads CASSHSGRTGELFF. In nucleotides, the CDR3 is TGTGCCAGCAGCCATAGCGGGAGAACCGGGGAGCTGTTTTTT.

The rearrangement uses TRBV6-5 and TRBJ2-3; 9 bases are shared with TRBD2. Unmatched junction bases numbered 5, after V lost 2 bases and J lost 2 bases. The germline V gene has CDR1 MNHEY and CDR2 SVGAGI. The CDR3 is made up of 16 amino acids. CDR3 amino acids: CASSYGRGGNTDTQYF. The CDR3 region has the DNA TGTGCCAGCAGTTACGGGCGGGGGGGAAACACAGATACGCAGTATTTT.

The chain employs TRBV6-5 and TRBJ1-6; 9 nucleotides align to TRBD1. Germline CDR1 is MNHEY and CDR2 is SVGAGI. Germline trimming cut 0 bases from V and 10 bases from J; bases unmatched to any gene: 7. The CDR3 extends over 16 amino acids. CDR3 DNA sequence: TGTGCCAGCAGTTACTCAACGGACAGGGGAAAATCACCCCTCCACTTT. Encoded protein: CASSYSTDRGKSPLHF.

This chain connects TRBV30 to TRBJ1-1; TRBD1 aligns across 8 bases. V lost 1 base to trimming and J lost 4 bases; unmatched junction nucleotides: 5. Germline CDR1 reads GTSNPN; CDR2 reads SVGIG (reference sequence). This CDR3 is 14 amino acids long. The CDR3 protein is CAWSGGTGPTEAFF. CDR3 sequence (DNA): TGTGCCTGGAGTGGGGGGACAGGACCCACTGAAGCTTTCTTT.

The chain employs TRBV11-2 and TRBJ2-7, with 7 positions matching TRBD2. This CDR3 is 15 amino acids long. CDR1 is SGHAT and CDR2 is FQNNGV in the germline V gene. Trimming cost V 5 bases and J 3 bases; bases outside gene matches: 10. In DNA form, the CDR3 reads TGTGCCAGCAGCCAAGGACTGGGGGGGGGCTACGAGCAGTACTTC. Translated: CASSQGLGGGYEQYF.

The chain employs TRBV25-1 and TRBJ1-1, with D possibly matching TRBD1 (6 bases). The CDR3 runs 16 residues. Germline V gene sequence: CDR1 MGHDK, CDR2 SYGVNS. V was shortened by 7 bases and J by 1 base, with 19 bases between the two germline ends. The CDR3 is CASTPWQGSRNTEAFF. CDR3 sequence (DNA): TGTGCCAGCACCCCGTGGCAGGGGAGTCGGAACACTGAAGCTTTCTTT.

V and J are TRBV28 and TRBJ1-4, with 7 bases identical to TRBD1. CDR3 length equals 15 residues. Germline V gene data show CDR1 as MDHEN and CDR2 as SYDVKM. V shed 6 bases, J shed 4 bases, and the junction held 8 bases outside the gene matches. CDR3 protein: CASRAGTALNEKLFF. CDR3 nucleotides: TGTGCCAGCAGGGCGGGGACAGCCCTTAATGAAAAACTGTTTTTT.

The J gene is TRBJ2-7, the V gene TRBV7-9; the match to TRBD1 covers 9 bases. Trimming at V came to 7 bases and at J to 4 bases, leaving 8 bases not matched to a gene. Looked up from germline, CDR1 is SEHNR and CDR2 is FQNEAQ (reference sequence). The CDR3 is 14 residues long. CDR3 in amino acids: CASNDLGQGYEQYF. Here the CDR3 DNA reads TGTGCCAGCAACGACCTGGGACAGGGTTACGAGCAGTACTTC.

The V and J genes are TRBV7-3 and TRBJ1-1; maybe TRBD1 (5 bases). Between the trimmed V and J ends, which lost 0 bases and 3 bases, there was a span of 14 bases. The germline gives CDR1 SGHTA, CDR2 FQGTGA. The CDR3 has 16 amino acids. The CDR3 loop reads CASSLTTGDGYTEAFF. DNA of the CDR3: TGTGCCAGCAGCTTAACGACGGGGGATGGGTACACTGAAGCTTTCTTT.

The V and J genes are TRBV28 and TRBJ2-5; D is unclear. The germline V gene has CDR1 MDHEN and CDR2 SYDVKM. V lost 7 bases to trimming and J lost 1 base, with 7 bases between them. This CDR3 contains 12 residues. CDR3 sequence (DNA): TGTGCCAGCAATTGGGCCCAAGAGACCCAGTACTTC. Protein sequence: CASNWAQETQYF.

In DNA, the CDR3 is TGTGCCAGCAGCGTAGGCAGGGAGGTTCGGGAGACCCAGTACTTC. Translating gives CASSVGREVRETQYF. J is TRBJ2-5 and V is TRBV9; D is possibly TRBD2 (6 bases). CDR1 is SGDLS and CDR2 is YYNGEE in the germline V gene. Trimming shortened V by 0 bases and J by 5 bases, and 14 bases separated the two germline ends. This CDR3 is built from 15 residues.

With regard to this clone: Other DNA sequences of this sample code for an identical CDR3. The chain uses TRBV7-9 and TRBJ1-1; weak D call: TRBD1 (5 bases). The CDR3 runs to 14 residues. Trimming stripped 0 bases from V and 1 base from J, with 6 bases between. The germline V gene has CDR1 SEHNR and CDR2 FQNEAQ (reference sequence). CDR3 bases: TGTGCCAGCAGCTTAGCAGGGGAGAACACTGAAGCTTTCTTT. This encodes CASSLAGENTEAFF.

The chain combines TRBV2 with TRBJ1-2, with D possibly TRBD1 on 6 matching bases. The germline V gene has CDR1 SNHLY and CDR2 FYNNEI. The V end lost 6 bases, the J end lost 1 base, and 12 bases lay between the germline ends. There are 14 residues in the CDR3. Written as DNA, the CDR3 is TGTGCCAGCAGACCCTTGGACAGTAACTATGGCTACACCTTC. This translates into CASRPLDSNYGYTF.

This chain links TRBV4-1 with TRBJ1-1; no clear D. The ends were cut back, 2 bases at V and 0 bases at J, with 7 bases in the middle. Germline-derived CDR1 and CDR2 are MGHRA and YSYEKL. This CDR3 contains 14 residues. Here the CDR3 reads CASSQTEMNTEAFF. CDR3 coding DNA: TGCGCCAGCAGCCAAACAGAGATGAACACTGAAGCTTTCTTT.

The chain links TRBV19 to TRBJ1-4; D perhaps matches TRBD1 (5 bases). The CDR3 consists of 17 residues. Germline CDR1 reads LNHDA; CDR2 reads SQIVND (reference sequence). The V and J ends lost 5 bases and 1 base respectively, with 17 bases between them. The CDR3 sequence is CASSPQVGRGTNEKLFF. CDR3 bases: TGTGCCAGTAGTCCACAGGTCGGGAGAGGAACTAATGAAAAACTGTTTTTT.

The CDR3 bases are TGTGCCAGCAGGGTCGCCGGGACTATCTACGAGCAGTACTTC. Its protein is CASRVAGTIYEQYF. The J gene is TRBJ2-7, the V gene TRBV28; 7 nucleotides agree with TRBD2. CDR3 length: 14 amino acids. The germline gives CDR1 MDHEN, CDR2 SYDVKM. Trimming at V came to 6 bases and at J to 3 bases, leaving 8 bases not matched to a gene.

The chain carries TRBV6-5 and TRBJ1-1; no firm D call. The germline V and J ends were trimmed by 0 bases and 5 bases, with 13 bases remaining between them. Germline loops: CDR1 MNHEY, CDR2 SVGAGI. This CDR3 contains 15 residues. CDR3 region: CASSYSRQVPTEAFF. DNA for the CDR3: TGTGCCAGCAGTTACTCCCGTCAGGTTCCTACTGAAGCTTTCTTT.

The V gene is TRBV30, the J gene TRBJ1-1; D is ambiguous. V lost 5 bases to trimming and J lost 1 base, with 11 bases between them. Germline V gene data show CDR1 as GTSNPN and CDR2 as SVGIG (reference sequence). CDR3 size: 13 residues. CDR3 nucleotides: TGTGCCTGGGGTGGGCAGAAGAACACTGAAGCTTTCTTT. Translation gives CAWGGQKNTEAFF.